The rows below give T cell receptor beta chains drawn from one sample of a study of blood T cell repertoires in COVID-19. Sequencing was performed with immunoSEQ multiplex PCR; in TCRdb, only in-frame clones are kept and a portion is missing. The profile shows fewer than 15,000 clones, 70% to 90% of them singletons. Sequenced input: peripheral blood. Receptors were obtained from a human donor in a cohort sampled during active COVID-19. Each CDR3 is given with its conserved first and last residue. D genes are given only for firm matches. Size is omitted from some rows. Given values are once, few, many or a class for expanded clones.

j_gene	abundance	d_gene	v_gene	CDR3aa	CDR3nt
TRBJ2-2	few	TRBD1	TRBV27	CASTPLDRGRTGELFF	TGTGCCAGCACCCCCCTGGACAGGGGGCGAACCGGGGAGCTGTTTTTT
TRBJ2-6	-	TRBD2	TRBV7-2	CASSLVRRGSSGANVLTF	TGTGCCAGCAGCTTAGTTAGGCGGGGGAGCTCTGGGGCCAACGTCCTGACTTTC
TRBJ2-3	-	TRBD2	TRBV9	CASSVGLASTDTQYF	TGTGCCAGCAGCGTAGGACTAGCTAGCACAGATACGCAGTATTTT
TRBJ2-5	-	-	TRBV6-5	CASSYSRYQETQYF	TGTGCCAGCAGTTACTCGCGCTATCAAGAGACCCAGTACTTC
TRBJ2-7	-	TRBD1	TRBV7-9	CASSLGQGYYEQYF	TGTGCCAGCAGCTTAGGACAGGGGTATTACGAGCAGTACTTC
TRBJ2-7	-	-	TRBV24-1	CATSGGQGFYEQYF	TGTGCCACCAGTGGGGGGCAGGGGTTCTACGAGCAGTACTTC
TRBJ2-6	-	-	TRBV10-3	CAISDGFRYLSGANVLTF	TGTGCCATCAGTGACGGTTTCAGGTACCTTTCTGGGGCCAACGTCCTGACTTTC
TRBJ2-7	-	-	TRBV6-5	CASRRAPGSHEQYF	TGTGCCAGCAGACGAGCCCCGGGATCTCACGAGCAGTACTTC
TRBJ1-2	-	-	TRBV6-5	CASSYSASNYGYTF	TGTGCCAGCAGTTACTCTGCGAGTAACTATGGCTACACCTTC
TRBJ1-5	-	-	TRBV15	CATSRVSRGNQPQHF	TGTGCCACCAGCAGAGTCAGCCGGGGCAATCAGCCCCAGCATTTT
TRBJ1-2	-	TRBD1	TRBV6-5	CATYRGDGGYTF	TGTGCCACCTACAGGGGTGATGGCGGCTACACCTTC
TRBJ2-2	-	TRBD2	TRBV13	CASSIPGLAGALNTGELFF	TGTGCCAGCAGCATCCCGGGACTAGCGGGGGCCTTGAACACCGGGGAGCTGTTTTTT
TRBJ1-1	-	-	TRBV12-3/TRBV12-4	CASRRGVTEAFF	TGTGCCAGCAGGCGAGGCGTCACTGAAGCTTTCTTT
TRBJ2-7	-	TRBD1	TRBV6-5	CATLGQEGEQYF	TGTGCCACCCTGGGACAGGAGGGCGAGCAGTACTTC
TRBJ1-5	-	TRBD1	TRBV6-1	CASSDRGTGNNQPQHF	TGTGCCAGCAGTGACCGGGGGACAGGGAACAATCAGCCCCAGCATTTT
TRBJ1-5	-	-	TRBV19	CASSSWQGGHPQHF	TGTGCCAGTAGTTCTTGGCAGGGAGGACATCCCCAGCATTTT
TRBJ2-7	-	TRBD1	TRBV18	CASSPPMGTGTVEQYF	TGTGCCAGCTCACCACCGATGGGGACAGGGACTGTCGAGCAGTACTTC
TRBJ2-7	-	-	TRBV21-1	CASRQGRTYEQYF	TGTGCCAGCAGACAGGGTAGAACCTACGAGCAGTACTTC
TRBJ2-3	-	-	TRBV7-9	CASSRGTRTDTQYF	TGTGCCAGCAGCCGAGGGACTCGCACAGATACGCAGTATTTT
TRBJ2-7	once	-	TRBV6-7	CASSYTRDFYEQYF	TGTGCCAGCAGTTACACCAGGGATTTTTACGAGCAGTACTTC
TRBJ2-5	-	TRBD2	TRBV6-2/TRBV6-3	CASSPIAGGPETQYF	TGTGCCAGCAGCCCAATAGCGGGGGGGCCAGAGACCCAGTACTTC
TRBJ1-5	-	-	TRBV19	CASSIRGRGNQPQHF	TGTGCCAGTAGTATTCGCGGCAGGGGTAATCAGCCCCAGCATTTT
TRBJ1-2	-	-	TRBV29-1	CSVGRADNNNYGYTF	TGCAGCGTTGGGCGTGCAGACAACAATAACTATGGCTACACCTTC
TRBJ2-1	-	TRBD1	TRBV7-2	CASSLQQGARINNEQFF	TGTGCCAGCAGCTTACAGCAGGGGGCGCGAATAAACAATGAGCAGTTCTTC
TRBJ2-5	-	-	TRBV19	CANRQETQYF	TGTGCCAACAGACAAGAGACCCAGTACTTC